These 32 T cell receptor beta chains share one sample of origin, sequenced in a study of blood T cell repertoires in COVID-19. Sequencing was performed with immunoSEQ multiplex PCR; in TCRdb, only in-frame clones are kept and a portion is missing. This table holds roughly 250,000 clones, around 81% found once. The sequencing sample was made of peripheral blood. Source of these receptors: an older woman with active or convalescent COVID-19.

CDR3 sequence (DNA): TGTGCCAGTGCCGGGACAGGCCCCCCCCAAGAGACCCAGTACTTC. Translating it yields CASAGTGPPQETQYF. V usage is TRBV28 and J usage is TRBJ2-5, with 8 bases aligning to TRBD1. The CDR3 spans 15 residues. V trimming: 9 bases; J trimming: 1 base; junction bases outside the gene matches: 10. Germline lookup yields CDR1 MDHEN and CDR2 SYDVKM. Filled out from reference TRBV28 and TRBJ2-5, the complete variable domain reads DVKVTQSSRYLVKRTGEKVFLECVQDMDHENMFWYRQDPGLGLRLIYFSYDVKMKEKGDIPEGYSVSREKKERFSLILESASTNQTSMYLCASAGTGPPQETQYFGPGTRLLVL.

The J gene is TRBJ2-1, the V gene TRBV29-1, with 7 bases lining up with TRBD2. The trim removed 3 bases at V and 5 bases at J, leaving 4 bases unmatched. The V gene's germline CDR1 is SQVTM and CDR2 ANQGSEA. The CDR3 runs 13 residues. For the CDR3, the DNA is TGCAGCGTTGATGCTAGCGGCAACAATGAGCAGTTCTTC. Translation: CSVDASGNNEQFF.

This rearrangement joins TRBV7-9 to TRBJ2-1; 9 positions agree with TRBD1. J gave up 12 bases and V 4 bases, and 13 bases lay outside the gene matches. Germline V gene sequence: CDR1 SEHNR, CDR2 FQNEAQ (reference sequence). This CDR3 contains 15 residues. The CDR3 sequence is CASSSKMGQGGGQFF. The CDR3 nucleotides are TGTGCCAGCAGCTCTAAGATGGGACAGGGTGGAGGGCAGTTCTTC.

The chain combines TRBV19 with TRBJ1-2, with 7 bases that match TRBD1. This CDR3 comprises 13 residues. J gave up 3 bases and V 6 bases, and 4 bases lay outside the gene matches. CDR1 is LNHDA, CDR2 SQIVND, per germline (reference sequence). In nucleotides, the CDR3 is TGTGCCAGTAGCGACAGGGAAGACTATGGCTACACCTTC. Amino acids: CASSDREDYGYTF.

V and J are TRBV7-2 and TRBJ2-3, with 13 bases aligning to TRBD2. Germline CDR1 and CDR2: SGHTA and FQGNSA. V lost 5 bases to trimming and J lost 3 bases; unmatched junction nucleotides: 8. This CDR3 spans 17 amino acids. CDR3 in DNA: TGTGCCAGCAGCGTCGGACTAGCGGGAGTCGTTACAGATACGCAGTATTTT. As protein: CASSVGLAGVVTDTQYF.

This CDR3 is CASSLKGVDGYTF. For the CDR3, the DNA is TGTGCCAGCAGCTTGAAAGGGGTAGATGGCTACACCTTC. The chain couples TRBV5-6 to TRBJ1-2; possibly TRBD1 for D (5 bases). Germline V gene data show CDR1 as SGHDT and CDR2 as YYEEEE. The CDR3 has 13 amino acids. The germline V and J ends were trimmed by 1 base and 6 bases, with 10 bases remaining between them. The full variable domain, its missing parts supplied by reference TRBV5-6 and TRBJ1-2, is DAGVTQSPTHLIKTRGQQVTLRCSPKSGHDTVSWYQQALGQGPQFIFQYYEEEERQRGNFPDRFSGHQFPNYSSELNVNALLLGDSALYLCASSLKGVDGYTFGSGTRLTVV.

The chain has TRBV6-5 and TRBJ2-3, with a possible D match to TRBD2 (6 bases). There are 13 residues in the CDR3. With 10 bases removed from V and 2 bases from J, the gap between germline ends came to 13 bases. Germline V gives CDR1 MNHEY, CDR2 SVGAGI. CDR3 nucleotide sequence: TGTGCCACCGGGGACTTTTTCACAGATACGCAGTATTTT. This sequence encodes CATGDFFTDTQYF.

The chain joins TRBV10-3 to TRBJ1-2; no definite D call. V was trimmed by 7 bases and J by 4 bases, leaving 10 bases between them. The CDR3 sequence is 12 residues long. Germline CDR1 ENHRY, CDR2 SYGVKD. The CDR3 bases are TGTGCCATCACCGGGGATCTCTATGGCTACACCTTC. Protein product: CAITGDLYGYTF.

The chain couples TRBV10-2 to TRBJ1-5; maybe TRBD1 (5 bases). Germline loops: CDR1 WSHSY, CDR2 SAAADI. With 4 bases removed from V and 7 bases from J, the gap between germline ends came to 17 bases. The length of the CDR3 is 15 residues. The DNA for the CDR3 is TGCGCCAGCAGTGCCACCAATTCCCCAGGGCAGCCCCAGCATTTT. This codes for CASSATNSPGQPQHF.

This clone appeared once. The CDR3 sequence is CASSQDRFRGTQYF. The CDR3, as DNA: TGCGCCAGCAGCCAAGATAGGTTCCGGGGGACCCAGTACTTC. V is TRBV4-1 and J is TRBJ2-5; D may be TRBD2 (5 bases). Trimming pared 0 bases from V and 7 bases from J, leaving 12 bases between. In germline, CDR1 is MGHRA, CDR2 YSYEKL. This CDR3 contains 14 residues.

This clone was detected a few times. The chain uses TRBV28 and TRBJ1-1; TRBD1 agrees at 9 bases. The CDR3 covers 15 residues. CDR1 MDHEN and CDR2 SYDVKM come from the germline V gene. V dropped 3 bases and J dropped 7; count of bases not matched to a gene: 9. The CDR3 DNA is TGTGCCAGCAGTTTCCGGACAGGGGTGATTGTTGAAGCTTTCTTT. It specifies CASSFRTGVIVEAFF.

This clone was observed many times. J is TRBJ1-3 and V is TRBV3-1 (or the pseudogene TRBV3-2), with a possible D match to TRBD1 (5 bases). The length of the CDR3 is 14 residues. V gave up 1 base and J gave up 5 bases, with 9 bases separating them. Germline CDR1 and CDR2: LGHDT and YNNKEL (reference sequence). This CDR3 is CASSQGRERNTIYF. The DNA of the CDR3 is TGTGCCAGCAGCCAAGGCAGGGAAAGAAACACCATATATTTT.

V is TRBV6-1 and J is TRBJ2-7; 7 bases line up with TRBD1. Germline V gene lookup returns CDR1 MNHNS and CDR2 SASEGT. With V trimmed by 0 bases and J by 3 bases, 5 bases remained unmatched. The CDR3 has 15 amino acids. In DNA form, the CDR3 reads TGTGCCAGCAGTGAAGCGACAGGGATTGGCTACGAGCAGTACGTC. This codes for CASSEATGIGYEQYV.

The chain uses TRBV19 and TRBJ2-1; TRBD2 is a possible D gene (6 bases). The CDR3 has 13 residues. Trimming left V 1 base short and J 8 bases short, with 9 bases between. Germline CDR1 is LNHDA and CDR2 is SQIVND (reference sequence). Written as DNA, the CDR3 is TGTGCCAGTAGTATAGGGTCGGGGGATGAGCAGTTCTTC. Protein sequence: CASSIGSGDEQFF.

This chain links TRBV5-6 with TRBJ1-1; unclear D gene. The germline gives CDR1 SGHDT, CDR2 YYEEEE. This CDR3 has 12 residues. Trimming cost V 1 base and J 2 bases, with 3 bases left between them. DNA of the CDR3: TGTGCCAGCAGCTTGTATAACACTGAAGCTTTCTTT. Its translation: CASSLYNTEAFF.

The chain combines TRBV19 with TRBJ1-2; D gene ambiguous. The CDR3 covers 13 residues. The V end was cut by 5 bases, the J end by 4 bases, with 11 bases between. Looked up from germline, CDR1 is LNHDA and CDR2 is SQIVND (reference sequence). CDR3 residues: CASSLSVSYGYTF. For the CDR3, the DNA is TGTGCCAGTAGTTTGTCAGTTTCCTATGGCTACACCTTC.

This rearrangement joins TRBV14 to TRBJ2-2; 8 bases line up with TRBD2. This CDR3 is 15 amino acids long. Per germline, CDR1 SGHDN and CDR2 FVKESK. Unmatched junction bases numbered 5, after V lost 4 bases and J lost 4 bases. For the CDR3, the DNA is TGTGCCAGCAGCCTGCTAGCGGGCATCACCGGGGAGCTGTTTTTT. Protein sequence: CASSLLAGITGELFF.

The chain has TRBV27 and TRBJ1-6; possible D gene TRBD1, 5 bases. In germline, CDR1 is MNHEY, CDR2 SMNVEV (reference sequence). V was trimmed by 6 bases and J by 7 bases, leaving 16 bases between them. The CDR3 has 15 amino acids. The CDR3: CASRTGVGNNSPLHF. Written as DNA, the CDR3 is TGTGCCAGCAGGACGGGGGTGGGGAACAATTCACCCCTCCACTTT.

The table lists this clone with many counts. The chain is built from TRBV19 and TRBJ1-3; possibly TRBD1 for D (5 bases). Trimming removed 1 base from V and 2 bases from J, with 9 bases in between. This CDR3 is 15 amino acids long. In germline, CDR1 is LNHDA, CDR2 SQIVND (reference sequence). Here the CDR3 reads CASSIGAGPGNTIYF. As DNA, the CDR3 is TGTGCCAGTAGTATAGGCGCAGGGCCTGGAAACACCATATATTTT.

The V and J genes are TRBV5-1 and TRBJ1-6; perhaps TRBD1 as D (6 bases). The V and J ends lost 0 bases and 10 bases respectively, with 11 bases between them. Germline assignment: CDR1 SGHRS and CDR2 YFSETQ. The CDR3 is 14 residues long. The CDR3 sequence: CASSLAQGDSPLHF. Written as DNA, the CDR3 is TGCGCCAGCAGCTTGGCACAGGGAGACTCACCCCTCCACTTT.

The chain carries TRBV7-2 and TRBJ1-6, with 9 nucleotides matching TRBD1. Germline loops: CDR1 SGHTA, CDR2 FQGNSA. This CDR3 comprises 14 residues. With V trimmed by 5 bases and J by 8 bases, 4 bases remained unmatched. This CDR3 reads CASSRDRGDSPLHF. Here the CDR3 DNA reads TGTGCCAGCAGCCGCGACAGGGGGGATTCACCCCTCCACTTT.

The chain's CDR3 is CASSPTSNTGELFF. The CDR3 DNA reads as TGTGCCAGCAGCCCCACATCGAACACCGGGGAGCTGTTTTTT. The chain is built from TRBV3-1 (or the pseudogene TRBV3-2) and TRBJ2-2, with D uncertain. The CDR3 totals 14 residues. Trimming stripped 4 bases from V and 0 bases from J, with 6 bases between. Looked up from germline, CDR1 is LGHDT and CDR2 is YNNKEL (reference sequence).

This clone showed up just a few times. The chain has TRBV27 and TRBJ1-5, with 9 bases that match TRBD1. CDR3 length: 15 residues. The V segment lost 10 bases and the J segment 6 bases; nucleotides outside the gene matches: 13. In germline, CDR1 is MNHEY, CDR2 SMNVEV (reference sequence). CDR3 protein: CATPGQGVFGQPQHF. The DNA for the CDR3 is TGTGCCACCCCGGGACAGGGAGTTTTTGGTCAGCCCCAGCATTTT.

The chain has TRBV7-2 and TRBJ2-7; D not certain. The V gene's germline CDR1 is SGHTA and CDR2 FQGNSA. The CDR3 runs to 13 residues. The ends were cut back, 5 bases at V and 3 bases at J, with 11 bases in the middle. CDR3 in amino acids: CASSPHSYYEQYF. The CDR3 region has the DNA TGTGCCAGCAGCCCACATAGCTACTACGAGCAGTACTTC.

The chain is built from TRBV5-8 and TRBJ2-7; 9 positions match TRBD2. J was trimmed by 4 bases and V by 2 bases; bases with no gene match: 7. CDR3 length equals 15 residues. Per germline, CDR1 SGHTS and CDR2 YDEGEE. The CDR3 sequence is CASSLPGTSLYEQYF. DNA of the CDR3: TGTGCCAGCAGCTTACCCGGGACTAGCCTATACGAGCAGTACTTC.

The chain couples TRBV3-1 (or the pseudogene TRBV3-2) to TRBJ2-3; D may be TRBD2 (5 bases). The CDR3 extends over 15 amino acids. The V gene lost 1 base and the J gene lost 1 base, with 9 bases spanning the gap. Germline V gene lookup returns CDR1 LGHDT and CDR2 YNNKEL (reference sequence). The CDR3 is CASSQGGRRTDTQYF. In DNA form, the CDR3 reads TGTGCCAGCAGCCAAGGCGGGCGCCGCACAGATACGCAGTATTTT.

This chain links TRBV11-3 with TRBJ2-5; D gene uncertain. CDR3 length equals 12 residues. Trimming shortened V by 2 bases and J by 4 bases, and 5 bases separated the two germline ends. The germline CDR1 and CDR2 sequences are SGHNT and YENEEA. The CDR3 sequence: CASSLYGETQYF. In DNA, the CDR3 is TGTGCCAGCAGCTTATACGGAGAGACCCAGTACTTC.

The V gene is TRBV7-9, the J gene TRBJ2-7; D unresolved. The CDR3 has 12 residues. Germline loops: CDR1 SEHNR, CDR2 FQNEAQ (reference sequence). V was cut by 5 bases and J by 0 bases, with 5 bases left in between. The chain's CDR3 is CASSESSYEQYV. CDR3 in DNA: TGTGCCAGCAGCGAGAGCTCCTACGAGCAGTACGTC.

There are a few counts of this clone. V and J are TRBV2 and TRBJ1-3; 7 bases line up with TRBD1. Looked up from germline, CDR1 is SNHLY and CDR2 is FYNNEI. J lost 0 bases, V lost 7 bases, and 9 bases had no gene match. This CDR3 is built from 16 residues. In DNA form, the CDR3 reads TGTGCCAGCACTTGGGACAGTACCAACTCTGGAAACACCATATATTTT. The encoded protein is CASTWDSTNSGNTIYF.

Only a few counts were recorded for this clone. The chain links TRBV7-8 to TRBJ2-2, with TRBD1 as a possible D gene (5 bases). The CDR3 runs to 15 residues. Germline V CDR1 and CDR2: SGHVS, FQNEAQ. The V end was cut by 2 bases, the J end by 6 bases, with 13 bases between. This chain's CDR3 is CASSLQTVSSGELFF. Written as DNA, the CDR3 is TGTGCCAGCAGCTTACAGACAGTTAGCTCCGGGGAGCTGTTTTTT.

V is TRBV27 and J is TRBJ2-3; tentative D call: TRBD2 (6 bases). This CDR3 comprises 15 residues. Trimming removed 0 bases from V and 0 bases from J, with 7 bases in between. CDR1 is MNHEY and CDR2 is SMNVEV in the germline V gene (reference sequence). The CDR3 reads CASSLSRGSTDTQYF. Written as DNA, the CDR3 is TGTGCCAGCAGTTTATCGCGGGGTAGCACAGATACGCAGTATTTT.

CDR3 region: CASRATGLKAREAFF. The CDR3 bases are TGTGCCAGCAGAGCCACAGGGCTAAAGGCCCGTGAAGCTTTCTTT. The chain carries TRBV28 and TRBJ1-1; TRBD1 might be the D (6 bases). Germline values: CDR1 MDHEN, CDR2 SYDVKM. This CDR3 has 15 amino acids. V was pared by 6 bases and J by 7 bases, with 21 bases between.